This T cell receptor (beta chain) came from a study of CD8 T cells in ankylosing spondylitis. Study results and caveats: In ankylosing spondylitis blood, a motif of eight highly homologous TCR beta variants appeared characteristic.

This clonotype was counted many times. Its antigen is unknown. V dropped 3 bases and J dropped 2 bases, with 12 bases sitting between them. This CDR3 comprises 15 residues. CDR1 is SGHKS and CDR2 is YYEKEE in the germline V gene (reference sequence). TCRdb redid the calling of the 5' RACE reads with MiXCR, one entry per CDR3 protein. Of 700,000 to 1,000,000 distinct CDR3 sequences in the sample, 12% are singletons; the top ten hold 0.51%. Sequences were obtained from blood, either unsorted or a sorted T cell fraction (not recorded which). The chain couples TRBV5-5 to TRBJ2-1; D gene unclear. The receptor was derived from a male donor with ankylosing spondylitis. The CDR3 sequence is CASSSGPSTYNEQFF. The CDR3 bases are TGTGCCAGCAGCTCAGGACCAAGCACCTACAATGAGCAGTTCTTC.